What follows are 26 T cell receptor beta chains derived from one specimen sequenced in a study of cytomegalovirus exposure and HLA in healthy donors. This table comes from immunoSEQ multiplex PCR, and its TCRdb copy is limited to in-frame clones, with some not included. The table lists approximately 150,000 clones, 87% of them singletons. Sequencing was carried out using PBMCs. Every receptor here comes from a man younger than 35 in good health and CMV-seropositive.

The chain couples TRBV2 to TRBJ2-5; weak D call: TRBD1 (6 bases). This CDR3 spans 13 amino acids. The germline V gene has CDR1 SNHLY and CDR2 FYNNEI. V was cut by 8 bases and J by 3 bases, with 13 bases left in between. DNA of the CDR3: TGTGCCAGCTTAGCAGGGGTTAAAGAGACCCAGTACTTC. Amino acid sequence: CASLAGVKETQYF.

The chain couples TRBV25-1 to TRBJ2-2; 12 bases agree with TRBD2. Germline V gene lookup returns CDR1 MGHDK and CDR2 SYGVNS. V was pared by 7 bases and J by 6 bases, with 6 bases of the junction left unmatched. This CDR3 comprises 15 residues. This chain's CDR3 is CASTSASGRAGELFF. CDR3 DNA: TGTGCCAGCACTTCAGCTAGCGGGAGGGCCGGGGAGCTGTTTTTT.

The rearrangement joins TRBV5-4 to TRBJ2-7; 7 bases are shared with TRBD1. The length of the CDR3 is 13 residues. Germline assignment: CDR1 SGHNT and CDR2 YYREEE (reference sequence). V lost 3 bases to trimming and J lost 6 bases; unmatched junction nucleotides: 6. The DNA of the CDR3 is TGTGCCAGCAGCTACACGACAGGGTGCGAGCAGTACTTC. Translating it yields CASSYTTGCEQYF.

The chain employs TRBV7-9 and TRBJ1-5, with TRBD1 identical over 7 bases. J was trimmed by 7 bases and V by 5 bases; bases with no gene match: 8. The germline V gene has CDR1 SEHNR and CDR2 FQNEAQ (reference sequence). The length of the CDR3 is 14 residues. The CDR3 DNA reads as TGTGCCAGCAGCCGAACAGGGGAAGAACAGCCCCAGCATTTT. Its translation: CASSRTGEEQPQHF.

This chain links TRBV16 with TRBJ1-5; D might be TRBD1 (5 bases). CDR3 length equals 14 residues. Germline CDR1 reads KGHSY; CDR2 reads FQNENV. Trimming pared 0 bases from V and 5 bases from J, leaving 8 bases between. The CDR3 loop reads CASSQSGGDQPQHF. CDR3 DNA: TGTGCCAGCAGCCAATCGGGGGGTGATCAGCCCCAGCATTTT.

The rearrangement links TRBV5-1 to TRBJ2-5; weak D call: TRBD1 (6 bases). The CDR3 runs to 17 residues. V was shortened by 0 bases and J by 7 bases, with 22 bases between the two germline ends. The germline gives CDR1 SGHRS, CDR2 YFSETQ. This CDR3 is CASSLETGSLSAGTQYF. The DNA for the CDR3 is TGCGCCAGCAGCTTGGAAACAGGGTCCCTTTCTGCAGGGACCCAGTACTTC.

The V gene is TRBV30, the J gene TRBJ2-1, with 9 nucleotides matching TRBD1. The germline V gene encodes CDR1 GTSNPN and CDR2 SVGIG (reference sequence). V gave up 0 bases and J gave up 12 bases; unmatched junction bases: 6. This CDR3 is 13 amino acids long. CDR3 nucleotide sequence: TGTGCCTGGAGTGTCCCTAACAGGGGGCGGCAGTTCTTC. Protein sequence: CAWSVPNRGRQFF.

The chain couples TRBV7-3 to TRBJ1-2; TRBD1 aligns across 7 bases. Germline-derived CDR1 and CDR2 are SGHTA and FQGTGA. Trimming cost V 5 bases and J 4 bases; bases outside gene matches: 10. The CDR3 is 15 residues long. The CDR3 reads CASSPRGDSFYGYTF. The CDR3, as DNA: TGTGCCAGCAGCCCGAGAGGGGACAGCTTCTATGGCTACACCTTC.

The J gene is TRBJ2-7, the V gene TRBV2, with TRBD2 as a possible D gene (5 bases). CDR3 length: 14 amino acids. Germline loops: CDR1 SNHLY, CDR2 FYNNEI. V was clipped by 7 bases and J by 4 bases, with 17 bases between them. CDR3 in amino acids: CASTGTAPIYEQYF. CDR3 coding DNA: TGTGCCAGCACGGGAACAGCGCCGATATACGAGCAGTACTTC.

The rearrangement joins TRBV5-4 to TRBJ1-1; D might be TRBD1 (6 bases). The CDR3 spans 15 residues. V was clipped by 4 bases and J by 2 bases, with 15 bases between them. Germline V gives CDR1 SGHNT, CDR2 YYREEE (reference sequence). CDR3 residues: CASSVSGAYNTEAFF. In nucleotides, the CDR3 is TGTGCCAGCAGCGTCTCAGGGGCTTATAACACTGAAGCTTTCTTT.

This sequence joins TRBV6-4 and TRBJ2-1; 11 bases are a match to TRBD2. CDR3 size: 14 residues. Germline values: CDR1 MRHNA, CDR2 SNTAGT. The junction had 5 bases not matched to a gene; V was cut back by 9 bases and J by 4 bases. CDR3 nucleotide sequence: TGTGCCAGGGGGGGGACTAGCGGTTACAATGAGCAGTTCTTC. Amino acid sequence: CARGGTSGYNEQFF.

This chain connects TRBV18 to TRBJ2-5; no clear D. Germline V gene lookup returns CDR1 KGHSH and CDR2 LQKENI. Trimming removed 3 bases at V and 1 base at J, with 9 bases between. The CDR3 totals 14 residues. In nucleotides, the CDR3 is TGTGCCAGCTCACCGACGGCAGGCCAAGAGACCCAGTACTTC. Its protein product is CASSPTAGQETQYF.

The V gene is TRBV5-1, the J gene TRBJ2-7; 13 positions match TRBD2. CDR3 length equals 16 residues. In germline, CDR1 is SGHRS, CDR2 YFSETQ. V trimming: 1 base; J trimming: 3 bases; junction bases outside the gene matches: 4. Here the CDR3 reads CASSLSGTSGDYEQYF. CDR3 in DNA: TGCGCCAGCAGCTTGTCCGGGACTAGCGGGGACTACGAGCAGTACTTC.

This clone was seen more than once but under ten times. The chain joins TRBV18 to TRBJ1-1; D call uncertain. CDR1 and CDR2 (germline): KGHSH, LQKENI. Trimming pared 1 base from V and 2 bases from J, leaving 5 bases between. CDR3 length: 13 residues. CDR3: CASSPQPNTEAFF. The CDR3 DNA sequence: TGTGCCAGCTCACCACAGCCAAACACTGAAGCTTTCTTT.

To note about this clone: Other nucleotide sequences in the sample specify the same CDR3. The rearrangement uses TRBV5-4 and TRBJ2-7; 11 bases agree with TRBD1. The CDR3 sequence is 15 residues long. In germline, CDR1 is SGHNT, CDR2 YYREEE (reference sequence). V was clipped by 4 bases and J by 5 bases; unmatched bases: 8. CDR3 in DNA: TGTGCCAGCAGCCTAGGCGGACAGGGGGCCGACGAGCAGTACTTC. Its protein product is CASSLGGQGADEQYF.

This clone was picked up a small number of times. This sequence joins TRBV28 and TRBJ1-2, with a tentative D call TRBD1 (6 bases). Germline values: CDR1 MDHEN, CDR2 SYDVKM. V shed 2 bases and J shed 2 bases, with 6 bases lying between them. The CDR3 spans 13 residues. CDR3 nucleotides: TGTGCCAGCAGTTTACAGGGGAACTATGGCTACACCTTC. This codes for CASSLQGNYGYTF.

V usage is TRBV30 and J usage is TRBJ2-7, with D perhaps matching TRBD2 (5 bases). With 5 bases removed from V and 1 base from J, the gap between germline ends came to 12 bases. Germline lookup yields CDR1 GTSNPN and CDR2 SVGIG (reference sequence). The CDR3 is 13 residues long. CDR3 in amino acids: CAWGESASYEQYF. For the CDR3, the DNA is TGTGCCTGGGGGGAGTCAGCTTCCTACGAGCAGTACTTC.

The chain is built from TRBV30 and TRBJ1-4; 7 nucleotides line up with TRBD1. CDR3 length: 15 amino acids. V lost 1 base, J lost 3 bases, and 5 bases stayed unmatched. Germline CDR1 reads GTSNPN; CDR2 reads SVGIG (reference sequence). The CDR3 DNA sequence: TGTGCCTGGAGTGGACACAGGGGATCTAATGAAAAACTGTTTTTT. Protein sequence: CAWSGHRGSNEKLFF.

The sample holds a few counts of this clone. V is TRBV19 and J is TRBJ1-5; possible D gene TRBD1, 5 bases. This CDR3 spans 12 amino acids. Germline-derived CDR1 and CDR2 are LNHDA and SQIVND (reference sequence). The ends were cut back, 8 bases at V and 5 bases at J, with 10 bases in the middle. The CDR3 region is CASRKGYQPQHF. In DNA, the CDR3 is TGTGCCAGTCGGAAGGGGTATCAGCCCCAGCATTTT.

The CDR3 coding sequence is TGTGCCAGCAGTTTAAATGATCTTAGCCGCACAGATACGCAGTATTTT. This encodes CASSLNDLSRTDTQYF. V and J are TRBV28 and TRBJ2-3; no firm D call. The CDR3 loop spans 16 amino acids. Trimming left V 2 bases short and J 1 base short, with 13 bases between. Germline V CDR1 and CDR2: MDHEN, SYDVKM.

V usage is TRBV5-1 and J usage is TRBJ2-1; TRBD2 aligns across 12 bases. The junction had 4 bases not matched to a gene; V was cut back by 0 bases and J by 6 bases. Germline V gene lookup returns CDR1 SGHRS and CDR2 YFSETQ. CDR3 length equals 16 residues. The DNA of the CDR3 is TGCGCCAGCAGCTTGGAAGGGACTAGCGGGTTCAATGAGCAGTTCTTC. Translating gives CASSLEGTSGFNEQFF.

The V call is TRBV11-2, the J call TRBJ1-1; D gene uncertain. V lost 3 bases and J lost 1, with 9 bases in between. The CDR3 has 14 amino acids. Germline V gene data show CDR1 as SGHAT and CDR2 as FQNNGV. The CDR3 DNA sequence: TGTGCCAGCAGCTTTCTAATCGGGAACACTGAAGCTTTCTTT. It specifies CASSFLIGNTEAFF. The full variable domain, with the rest looked up from reference TRBV11-2 and TRBJ1-1, is EAGVAQSPRYKIIEKRQSVAFWCNPISGHATLYWYQQILGQGPKLLIQFQNNGVVDDSQLPKDRFSAERLKGVDSTLKIQPAKLEDSAVYLCASSFLIGNTEAFFGQGTRLTVV.

The table lists this clone with a count of one. V usage is TRBV4-1 and J usage is TRBJ2-6; 8 positions match TRBD2. Germline trimming cut 4 bases from V and 0 bases from J; bases unmatched to any gene: 5. The CDR3 has 17 amino acids. Germline-derived CDR1 and CDR2 are MGHRA and YSYEKL. The CDR3 here is CASSPGRASSGANVLTF. Written as DNA, the CDR3 is TGCGCCAGCAGCCCCGGGAGGGCCAGCTCTGGGGCCAACGTCCTGACTTTC.

This rearrangement joins TRBV5-5 to TRBJ2-4; TRBD1 agrees at 7 bases. Losses at the gene ends were 4 bases for V and 6 bases for J; bases not matched to a gene: 10. Germline V lookup: CDR1 SGHKS, CDR2 YYEKEE (reference sequence). The CDR3 sequence is 15 residues long. The CDR3 spells CASSPARTGINIQYF. The CDR3 coding sequence is TGTGCCAGCAGCCCTGCCCGGACAGGAATAAACATTCAGTACTTC.

V usage is TRBV30 and J usage is TRBJ1-4, with 8 bases fitting TRBD1. Germline loops: CDR1 GTSNPN, CDR2 SVGIG (reference sequence). This CDR3 contains 12 residues. The V gene end was trimmed by 5 bases and the J gene end by 7 bases; junction bases not matched to a gene: 3. As DNA, the CDR3 is TGTGCCTGGGGACAGGGAAGTGAAAAACTGTTTTTT. Translated, it gives CAWGQGSEKLFF. The entire variable domain, with the rest obtained from reference TRBV30 and TRBJ1-4, is as follows: SQTIHQWPATLVQPVGSPLSLECTVEGTSNPNLYWYRQAAGRGLQLLFYSVGIGQISSEVPQNLSASRPQDRQFILSSKKLLLSDSGFYLCAWGQGSEKLFFGSGTQLSVL.

The chain couples TRBV19 to TRBJ2-3, with 12 bases that match TRBD2. Germline trimming cut 1 base from V and 5 bases from J; bases unmatched to any gene: 4. This CDR3 comprises 16 residues. Germline loops: CDR1 LNHDA, CDR2 SQIVND (reference sequence). CDR3 sequence (DNA): TGTGCCAGTAGTATAGCACTAGCGGGAGGACAAGATACGCAGTATTTT. Protein sequence: CASSIALAGGQDTQYF.